This note documents a single T cell receptor beta chain sequence. The data were produced by immunoSEQ multiplex PCR, yet TCRdb's version contains in-frame clones alone and is incomplete. The table shows over 250,000 clones, with roughly 86% occurring only once. This record belongs to a study of blood T cell repertoires in COVID-19. Germline V gives CDR1 SGHVS, CDR2 FQNEAQ. Trimming at V came to 5 bases and at J to 4 bases, leaving 8 bases not matched to a gene. This CDR3 has 17 residues. The specimen was PBMCs or T cells enriched from blood (not recorded which). This TCR came from a woman in her sixties or seventies who had recovered from COVID-19. The chain joins TRBV7-8 to TRBJ2-1, with 13 bases aligning to TRBD2. The CDR3 coding sequence is TGTGCCAGCAGCGCGCGGACTAGCGGGGGCCTGTACAATGAGCAGTTCTTC. This translates into CASSARTSGGLYNEQFF. Filled out from reference TRBV7-8 and TRBJ2-1, the complete variable domain reads GAGVSQSPRYKVAKRGQDVALRCDPISGHVSLFWYQQALGQGPEFLTYFQNEAQLDKSGLPSDRFFAERPEGSVSTLKIQRTQQEDSAVYLCASSARTSGGLYNEQFFGPGTRLTVL.